The rows below give T cell receptor beta chains drawn from one sample of a study of identical twins. TCRdb processed the 5' RACE reads anew with MiXCR; each CDR3 protein has one entry. In the table there are fewer than 650,000 distinct CDR3 sequences, 7.5% to 10% of which are singletons. This sample also appeared in a second study, on yellow fever vaccine responses in identical twins.

Material for sequencing was PBMCs. The receptors stem from a woman between 18 and 29 years old in good health. CDR3s include the opening cysteine and the closing phenylalanine or tryptophan. D genes are given only for firm matches. Part of the rows lack a size; the others show once, few, many or a class for expanded clones.

v_gene	abundance	j_gene	d_gene	CDR3aa	CDR3nt
TRBV5-1	few	TRBJ2-2	TRBD1	CASGGTGLETNTGELFF	TGCGCCAGCGGAGGGACAGGGCTTGAGACAAACACCGGGGAGCTGTTTTTT
TRBV15	.	TRBJ2-1	TRBD2	CATSRETSGRATNEQFF	TGTGCCACCAGCAGAGAGACTAGCGGGAGGGCCACCAATGAGCAGTTCTTC
TRBV20-1	.	TRBJ2-1	.	CSARASLAGEQFF	TGCAGTGCTAGAGCGAGTCTAGCAGGTGAGCAGTTCTTC
TRBV27	.	TRBJ2-1	TRBD2	CASSFLGRVAGANYNEQFF	TGTGCCAGCAGTTTTTTGGGACGGGTAGCGGGAGCGAACTACAATGAGCAGTTCTTC
TRBV5-1	many	TRBJ2-3	.	CASSFGQSSTDTQYF	TGCGCCAGCAGCTTCGGACAGTCTAGCACAGATACGCAGTATTTT
TRBV6-2/TRBV6-3	.	TRBJ2-3	TRBD2	CASSFSRLAVFTDTQYF	TGTGCCAGCAGTTTCTCCAGACTAGCGGTCTTCACAGATACGCAGTATTTT
TRBV12-3/TRBV12-4	few	TRBJ2-5	.	CASGGVGRETQYF	TGTGCCAGCGGGGGTGTAGGAAGGGAGACCCAGTACTTC
TRBV4-2	.	TRBJ1-4	TRBD1	CASSQDHGGTGDEKLFF	TGTGCCAGCAGCCAAGACCACGGGGGGACAGGGGATGAAAAACTGTTTTTT
TRBV10-3	many	TRBJ1-5	TRBD1	CATTGGLGDNQPQHF	TGTGCCACGACAGGGGGCCTCGGAGACAATCAGCCCCAGCATTTT
TRBV6-6	few	TRBJ2-7	.	CASSYSLSEQYF	TGTGCCAGCAGTTACTCCCTCTCCGAGCAGTACTTC
TRBV4-3	many	TRBJ1-1	TRBD1	CASSHRTGGTEAFF	TGCGCCAGCAGCCACCGGACAGGCGGCACTGAAGCTTTCTTT
TRBV13	few	TRBJ2-7	TRBD1	CASSKIIQTGGNEQYF	TGTGCCAGCAGCAAGATAATCCAGACAGGGGGAAACGAGCAGTACTTC
TRBV7-2	many	TRBJ1-6	.	CASSFGQSGSPLHF	TGTGCCAGCAGCTTCGGACAGTCAGGCTCACCCCTCCACTTT
TRBV6-1	many	TRBJ1-1	.	CASSPPAGMNTEAFF	TGTGCCAGCAGCCCCCCAGCCGGGATGAACACTGAAGCTTTCTTT
TRBV28	few	TRBJ1-1	TRBD1	CASSTSGQGFPEAFF	TGTGCCAGCAGCACCTCGGGACAGGGTTTCCCTGAAGCTTTCTTT
TRBV5-6	many	TRBJ2-7	TRBD2	CASSSDRLAGVYEQYF	TGTGCCAGCAGCTCCGATAGACTAGCGGGAGTCTACGAGCAGTACTTC
TRBV11-3	.	TRBJ2-6	.	CASSTAGIPTF	TGTGCCAGCAGCACAGCAGGGATCCCGACTTTC
TRBV5-1	.	TRBJ2-2	.	CASSFGESAGGELFF	TGCGCCAGCAGCTTCGGAGAGAGCGCGGGCGGGGAGCTGTTTTTT
TRBV5-1	many	TRBJ2-1	TRBD2	CASSFTSGRFDEQFF	TGCGCCAGCAGCTTCACTAGCGGGAGATTCGATGAGCAGTTCTTC
TRBV14	.	TRBJ2-1	TRBD2	CASSQEGGRINNEQFF	TGTGCCAGCAGCCAAGAGGGCGGGAGGATCAACAATGAGCAGTTCTTC
TRBV29-1	many	TRBJ2-7	TRBD2	CSGRTSGSYEQYF	TGCAGCGGGCGGACTAGCGGGAGCTACGAGCAGTACTTC
TRBV5-1	once	TRBJ2-5	TRBD2	CASSLPSGGAETQYF	TGCGCCAGCAGCTTGCCTAGCGGGGGGGCGGAGACCCAGTACTTC
TRBV6-2/TRBV6-3	.	TRBJ2-7	.	CASSSFRSSYEQYF	TGTGCCAGCAGTTCGTTCAGGAGCTCCTACGAGCAGTACTTC
TRBV4-1	.	TRBJ2-1	TRBD2	CASSFSGGNEQFF	TGCGCCAGCAGCTTTAGCGGGGGGAATGAGCAGTTCTTC
TRBV7-8	.	TRBJ2-7	.	CASSLVRRGAGTPGSYEQYF	TGTGCCAGCAGCTTAGTAAGGCGTGGGGCCGGGACCCCTGGCTCCTACGAGCAGTACTTC
TRBV6-2/TRBV6-3	.	TRBJ2-5	.	CASSYDRETQYF	TGTGCCAGCAGTTACGACCGGGAGACCCAGTACTTC
TRBV25-1	few	TRBJ2-7	.	CASIGTYEQYF	TGTGCCAGCATTGGTACTTACGAGCAGTACTTC
TRBV2	.	TRBJ2-1	.	CASSPSPYSYNEQFF	TGTGCCAGCAGTCCGTCCCCGTACTCCTACAATGAGCAGTTCTTC
TRBV6-1	.	TRBJ2-1	.	CASSEAETYPYNEQFF	TGTGCCAGCAGTGAAGCTGAGACATACCCCTACAATGAGCAGTTCTTC
TRBV20-1	many	TRBJ1-5	.	CSALDSRQPQHF	TGCAGTGCTTTGGACAGCCGTCAGCCCCAGCATTTT
TRBV5-1	.	TRBJ2-5	TRBD2	CASSFWTSGGMETQYF	TGCGCCAGCAGCTTCTGGACTAGCGGGGGAATGGAGACCCAGTACTTC
TRBV19	many	TRBJ2-1	.	CASSIGRGGSSYNEQFF	TGTGCCAGTAGTATAGGCCGAGGGGGTAGCTCCTACAATGAGCAGTTCTTC
TRBV7-9	few	TRBJ2-1	.	CASSLALGFNEQFF	TGTGCCAGCAGCTTAGCGCTGGGGTTTAATGAGCAGTTCTTC
TRBV29-1	.	TRBJ1-2	TRBD1	CSVAQGSGYTF	TGCAGCGTTGCACAGGGGAGCGGCTACACCTTC
TRBV12-3/TRBV12-4	many	TRBJ1-3	.	CASSLAGRTGNTIYF	TGTGCCAGCAGTTTAGCAGGGAGGACTGGAAACACCATATATTTT
TRBV27	many	TRBJ2-5	.	CASSRSGAWETQYF	TGTGCCAGCAGTAGATCAGGGGCTTGGGAGACCCAGTACTTC
TRBV28	few	TRBJ2-7	TRBD2	CASSLELAGYEQYF	TGTGCCAGCAGTTTAGAGCTAGCGGGCTACGAGCAGTACTTC
TRBV5-1	few	TRBJ1-1	.	CASSLGTPYTEAFF	TGCGCCAGCAGCTTGGGGACACCGTACACTGAAGCTTTCTTT
TRBV5-1	.	TRBJ2-3	TRBD1	CASSTTDRVVTDTQYF	TGCGCCAGCAGCACAACGGACAGGGTGGTCACAGATACGCAGTATTTT
TRBV7-2	few	TRBJ2-5	TRBD2	CASSLVVPGGAQYF	TGTGCCAGCAGCTTAGTGGTCCCCGGGGGGGCCCAGTACTTC
TRBV7-9	many	TRBJ2-7	.	CASSLVAYEQYF	TGTGCCAGCAGCTTAGTGGCCTACGAGCAGTACTTC
TRBV4-1	.	TRBJ2-1	.	CASSQVNGYNEQFF	TGCGCCAGCAGCCAAGTTAACGGGTACAATGAGCAGTTCTTC
TRBV3-1	many	TRBJ2-6	TRBD1	CASSRDSFPSGANVLTF	TGTGCCAGCAGCCGGGACAGTTTTCCCTCTGGGGCCAACGTCCTGACTTTC
TRBV15	.	TRBJ1-2	.	CATSRDRSGGYTF	TGTGCCACCAGCAGAGACAGGTCCGGGGGCTACACCTTC
TRBV10-3	.	TRBJ2-6	TRBD1	CAISDFAGGRRESGANVLTF	TGTGCCATCAGTGATTTCGCAGGGGGCCGTCGGGAATCTGGGGCCAACGTCCTGACTTTC
TRBV5-1	many	TRBJ2-7	TRBD2	CASSRDLAGNSYEQYF	TGCGCCAGCAGCAGAGACCTAGCGGGCAACTCCTACGAGCAGTACTTC
TRBV5-1	.	TRBJ2-3	TRBD2	CASRKRTSGHTDTQYF	TGCGCCAGCAGGAAGCGGACTAGCGGCCACACAGATACGCAGTATTTT
TRBV4-1	.	TRBJ2-3	TRBD2	CASSPTSGRGADTQYF	TGCGCCAGCAGCCCCACCAGCGGGAGGGGGGCAGATACGCAGTATTTT
TRBV11-2	few	TRBJ2-5	TRBD2	CASSQGMVAGGTETQYF	TGTGCCAGCAGCCAGGGGATGGTTGCGGGAGGTACGGAGACCCAGTACTTC